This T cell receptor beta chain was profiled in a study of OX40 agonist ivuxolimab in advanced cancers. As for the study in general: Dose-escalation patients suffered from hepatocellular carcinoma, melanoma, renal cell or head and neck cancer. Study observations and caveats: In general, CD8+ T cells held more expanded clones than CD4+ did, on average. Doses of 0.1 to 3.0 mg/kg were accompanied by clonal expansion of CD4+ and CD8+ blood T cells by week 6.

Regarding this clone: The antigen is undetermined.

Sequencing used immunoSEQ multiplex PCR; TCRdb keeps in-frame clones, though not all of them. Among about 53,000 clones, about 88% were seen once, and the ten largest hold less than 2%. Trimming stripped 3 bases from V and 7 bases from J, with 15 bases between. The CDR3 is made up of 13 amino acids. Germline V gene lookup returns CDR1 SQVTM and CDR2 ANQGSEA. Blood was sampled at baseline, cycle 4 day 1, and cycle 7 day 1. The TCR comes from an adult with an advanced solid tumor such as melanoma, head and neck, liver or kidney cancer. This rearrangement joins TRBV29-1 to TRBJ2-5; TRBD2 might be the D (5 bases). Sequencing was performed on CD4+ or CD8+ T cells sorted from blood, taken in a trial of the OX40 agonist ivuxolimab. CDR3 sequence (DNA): TGCAGCGTTGAGCCGGATCCCCGGGGGACCCAGTACTTC. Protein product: CSVEPDPRGTQYF. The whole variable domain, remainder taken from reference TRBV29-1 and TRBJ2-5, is SAVISQKPSRDICQRGTSLTIQCQVDSQVTMMFWYRQQPGQSLTLIATANQGSEATYESGFVIDKFPISRPNLTFSTLTVSNMSPEDSSIYLCSVEPDPRGTQYFGPGTRLLVL.